This T cell receptor (beta chain) stems from a study of T cell repertoires in cytomegalovirus infection. Overall study results and limits: People with CMV and the relevant HLA were identified by cumulative public TCR beta family frequency. Within the response measured ex vivo, HLA-C-restricted CMV-specific TCR beta clonotypes were dominant.

In regard to this clonotype: Its antigen remains unknown.

V was clipped by 5 bases and J by 5 bases; unmatched bases: 13. The CDR3 totals 17 residues. Each CDR3 protein gets one entry after TCRdb re-called the reads with MiXCR. The data contain roughly 310,000 distinct CDR3 sequences, 25% to 30% of them singletons. Sequencing was performed on cultured PBMCs, taken from culture after CMV antigen stimulation. The chain uses TRBV12-3 or TRBV12-4 and TRBJ2-3; 10 positions agree with TRBD2. This receptor was obtained from a human donor in good health (CMV status not recorded). Some clones in this sample may be carry-over from other donors' samples. CDR3 residues: CASSQRATSGIGDTQYF. The CDR3 coding sequence is TGTGCCAGCAGTCAAAGAGCCACTAGCGGGATAGGAGATACGCAGTATTTT.